This T cell receptor (beta chain) emerged from a study of regulatory T cells in long-lasting Graves disease. There are many counts of this clonotype. Assembly of TCR beta libraries relied on iRepertoire HTBI primers together with Arm-PCR of CDR3 regions. TCRdb fed the multiplex PCR reads into MiXCR, producing one record per CDR3 protein. The sample lists 400,000 to 500,000 distinct CDR3 sequences; approximately 16% were seen once. This sample's time point: newly diagnosed GD, antithyroid drugs for less than 3 months. There was RNA extracted from PBMCs, and the TCR library was made from it. The CDR3 covers 12 residues. CDR1 is LNHNV, CDR2 YYDKDF, per germline (reference sequence). Trimming took off 0 bases at V and 4 bases at J, with 3 bases between the two ends. This same sample was also part of a study on T cells in Graves' hyperthyroidism and ophthalmopathy.

The TCR sequence derives from a woman between 40 and 55 years old with Graves disease. The rearrangement uses TRBV15 and TRBJ1-2; D gene uncertain. The sample consisted of peripheral blood mononuclear cells (PBMCs), taken at new diagnosis, from a patient treated with antithyroid drugs. The CDR3 nucleotides read TGTGCCACCAGCAGAGACGCCTATGGCTACACCTTC. Amino acid sequence: CATSRDAYGYTF.